Here is one TCR beta chain with its context. Its matching antigen is unknown. With 60 Vbeta and 13 Jbeta primers, the PCR was carried out. TCRdb's table, derived via immunoSEQ multiplex PCR, lists solely in-frame clones and lacks some. Among 150,000 or so clones listed, about two thirds were seen once. Per the germline V gene, CDR1 is SGDLS and CDR2 is YYNGEE. The CDR3 length is 14 residues. V shed 3 bases, J shed 5 bases, and the junction held 7 bases outside the gene matches. The record originates from a study of cytomegalovirus exposure and HLA in healthy donors. Study-level findings and limits: Further analysis was carried out later, and it showed several of the most significant clusters appearing linked to common viral pathogens. The authors excluded some V segments, including TRBV6-2 and TRBV6-3, as indistinguishable.

This clonotype was sampled from a woman between 18 and 29 years old in good health and CMV-seronegative. The specimen was PBMCs. This chain joins TRBV9 and TRBJ2-5; 7 nucleotides match TRBD1. Here the CDR3 reads CASSAGGRGETQYF. The CDR3 DNA reads as TGTGCCAGCAGCGCAGGGGGAAGGGGGGAGACCCAGTACTTC.